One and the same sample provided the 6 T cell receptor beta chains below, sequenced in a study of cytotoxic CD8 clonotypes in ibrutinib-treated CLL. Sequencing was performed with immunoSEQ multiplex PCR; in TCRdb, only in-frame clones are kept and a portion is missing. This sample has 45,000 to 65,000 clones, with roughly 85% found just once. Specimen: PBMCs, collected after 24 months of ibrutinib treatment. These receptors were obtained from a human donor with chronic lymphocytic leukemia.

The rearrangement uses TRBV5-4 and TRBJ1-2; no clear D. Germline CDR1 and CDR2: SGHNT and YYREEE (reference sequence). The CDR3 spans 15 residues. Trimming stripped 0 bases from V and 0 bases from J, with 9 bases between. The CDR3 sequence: CASSLAGRTNYGYTF. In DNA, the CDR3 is TGTGCCAGCAGCTTGGCCGGGAGGACTAACTATGGCTACACCTTC.

The CDR3 sequence: CASSSRVTGNTIYF. CDR3 in DNA: TGTGCCAGCAGCTCGAGGGTTACTGGAAACACCATATATTTT. V usage is TRBV7-2 and J usage is TRBJ1-3; D not resolved. In germline, CDR1 is SGHTA, CDR2 FQGNSA. The CDR3 runs to 14 residues. The ends were cut back, 4 bases at V and 2 bases at J, with 9 bases in the middle.

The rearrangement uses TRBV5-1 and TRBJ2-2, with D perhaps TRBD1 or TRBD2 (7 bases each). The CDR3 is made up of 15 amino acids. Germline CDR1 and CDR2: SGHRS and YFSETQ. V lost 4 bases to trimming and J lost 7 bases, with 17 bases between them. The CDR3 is CASSAYDREGGELFF. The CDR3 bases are TGCGCCAGCAGCGCCTACGACAGGGAGGGCGGGGAGCTGTTTTTT. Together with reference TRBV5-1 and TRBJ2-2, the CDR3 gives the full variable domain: KAGVTQTPRYLIKTRGQQVTLSCSPISGHRSVSWYQQTPGQGLQFLFEYFSETQRNKGNFPGRFSGRQFSNSRSEMNVSTLELGDSALYLCASSAYDREGGELFFGEGSRLTVL.

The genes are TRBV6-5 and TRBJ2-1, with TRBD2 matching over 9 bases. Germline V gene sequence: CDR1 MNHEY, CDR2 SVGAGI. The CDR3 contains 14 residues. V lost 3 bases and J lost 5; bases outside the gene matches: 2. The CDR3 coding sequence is TGTGCCAGCAGTTATAGGACTAGCGACAATGAGCAGTTCTTC. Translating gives CASSYRTSDNEQFF.

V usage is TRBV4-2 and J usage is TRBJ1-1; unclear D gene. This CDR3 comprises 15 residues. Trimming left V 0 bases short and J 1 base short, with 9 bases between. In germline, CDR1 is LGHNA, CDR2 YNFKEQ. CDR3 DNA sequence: TGTGCCAGCAGCCAAGAGCCGAGGGAGAACACTGAAGCTTTCTTT. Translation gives CASSQEPRENTEAFF.

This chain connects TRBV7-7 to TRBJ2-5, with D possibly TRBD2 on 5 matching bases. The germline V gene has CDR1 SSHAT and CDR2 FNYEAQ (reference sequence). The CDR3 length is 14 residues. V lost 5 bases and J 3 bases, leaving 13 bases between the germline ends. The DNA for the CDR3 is TGTGCCAGCAGCATCGGCTTGGGAGAAGAGACCCAGTACTTC. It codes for CASSIGLGEETQYF.